Listed below are T cell receptor beta chains from one sample, sequenced in a study of tumor and adjacent non-tumor tissue in lung cancer. TCRdb recomputed calls from the multiplex PCR reads with MiXCR, one row per CDR3 protein. Altogether 80,000 to 130,000 distinct CDR3 sequences are present, approximately 65% being singletons, with the ten largest covering roughly a fifth. Material for sequencing was distant non-tumor lung tissue. These receptors were collected from a man aged 25 to 45 with non-small cell lung cancer. CDR3s include the opening cysteine and the closing phenylalanine or tryptophan. Each record gives: J gene, clone size, V gene, D gene, CDR3 protein, CDR3 DNA. A D gene is named only where the DNA matches it firmly. A row's size may be missing; if present it is once, few, many or a size class.

j_call: TRBJ2-3
clone_size: NA
v_call: TRBV20-1
d_call: NA
cdr3_aa: CSAKLGKDTQYF
cdr3_nt: TGCAGTGCTAAACTGGGTAAGGATACGCAGTATTTT

j_call: TRBJ2-1
clone_size: few
v_call: TRBV13
d_call: NA
cdr3_aa: CASSRQPSYNEQFF
cdr3_nt: TGTGCCAGCAGCAGACAGCCTTCCTACAATGAGCAGTTCTTC

j_call: TRBJ2-2
clone_size: NA
v_call: TRBV20-1
d_call: NA
cdr3_aa: CGARAYGESVSGELFF
cdr3_nt: TGCGGTGCTAGAGCCTATGGAGAGAGTGTATCCGGGGAGCTGTTTTTT

j_call: TRBJ2-7
clone_size: medium-sized
v_call: TRBV24-1
d_call: NA
cdr3_aa: CATSAATEEQYF
cdr3_nt: TGTGCCACCAGTGCGGCAACGGAAGAGCAGTACTTC

j_call: TRBJ2-2
clone_size: NA
v_call: TRBV12-3/TRBV12-4
d_call: NA
cdr3_aa: CARSFPAGKLFF
cdr3_nt: TGTGCCAGGAGTTTTCCGGCCGGGAAGCTGTTTTTT

j_call: TRBJ2-7
clone_size: many
v_call: TRBV7-8
d_call: NA
cdr3_aa: CASSLELEFSPYEQYF
cdr3_nt: TGTGCCAGCAGCTTAGAATTGGAATTTAGCCCCTACGAGCAGTACTTC

j_call: TRBJ1-5
clone_size: NA
v_call: TRBV20-1
d_call: NA
cdr3_aa: CSFRAGDSNQPQHF
cdr3_nt: TGCAGTTTTAGAGCTGGGGATAGCAATCAGCCCCAGCATTTT

j_call: TRBJ2-7
clone_size: many
v_call: TRBV20-1
d_call: TRBD2
cdr3_aa: CSADGTSGTSYEQYF
cdr3_nt: TGCAGTGCCGACGGGACTAGCGGTACCTCCTACGAGCAGTACTTC

j_call: TRBJ2-7
clone_size: NA
v_call: TRBV11-2
d_call: NA
cdr3_aa: CAGGLESGVSYEQYF
cdr3_nt: TGTGCCGGCGGCTTAGAGTCAGGGGTCTCCTACGAGCAGTACTTC

j_call: TRBJ2-1
clone_size: NA
v_call: TRBV20-1
d_call: TRBD2
cdr3_aa: CSARYPAGGWEQLF
cdr3_nt: TGTAGTGCTAGATATCCAGCGGGAGGGTGGGAGCAGTTGTTC

j_call: TRBJ2-7
clone_size: NA
v_call: TRBV29-1
d_call: NA
cdr3_aa: CSVDGGTCSYEQYF
cdr3_nt: TGCAGCGTTGATGGCGGGACTTGTTCTTACGAGCAGTACTTC

j_call: TRBJ2-7
clone_size: NA
v_call: TRBV29-1
d_call: NA
cdr3_aa: CSVWGPITYEQYF
cdr3_nt: TGCAGCGTATGGGGCCCCATTACCTACGAGCAGTACTTC

j_call: TRBJ2-3
clone_size: NA
v_call: TRBV20-1
d_call: NA
cdr3_aa: CNAATDTQYF
cdr3_nt: TGCAATGCCGCCACAGATACGCAATATTTT

j_call: TRBJ1-3
clone_size: once
v_call: TRBV6-1
d_call: NA
cdr3_aa: CAATKGSMSSGNTIYF
cdr3_nt: TGTGCTGCTACTAAGGGGTCGATGAGCTCTGGAAACACCATATATTTT

j_call: TRBJ2-2
clone_size: NA
v_call: TRBV6-5
d_call: NA
cdr3_aa: CASSPMGVNTEELFF
cdr3_nt: TGTGCCAGCAGCCCGATGGGGGTAAACACAGAGGAGCTGTTTTTT

j_call: TRBJ1-1
clone_size: NA
v_call: TRBV7-9
d_call: NA
cdr3_aa: CASSLVTGRAEAFF
cdr3_nt: TGTGCCAGCAGCTTAGTCACAGGGAGGGCTGAAGCTTTCTTC